The following is a T cell receptor beta chain sequence with its context. Its specificity is unknown. Naive CD8 isolation took CD45RO-negative cells positively selected for CCR7 and excluded terminally differentiated effector memory CD45RA+ cells. All donors qualified as healthy HIV-negative adults and had experienced no recent acute infections or vaccinations. Genomic DNA (from each subset) was split evenly across several immunoSEQ plates. Profiled with immunoSEQ multiplex PCR; TCRdb holds only in-frame clones, not every one. The sample includes about 680,000 clones, 92% of them seen just once. This record belongs to a study of shared clonotypes between healthy human individuals. Study-level results: Represented diversity, genetic and exposure-history alike, was limited by few donors.

V shed 8 bases and J 3 bases; nucleotides not matched to a gene: 9. CDR1 is SNHLY and CDR2 is FYNNEI in the germline V gene. CDR3 size: 15 residues. The rearrangement joins TRBV2 to TRBJ1-2; 10 nucleotides match TRBD1. The clonotype originates from a man aged 30-40 years in good health. Sequencing input: naive CD8+ T cells sorted from blood. CDR3 loop: CASPKDRGLYYGYTF. The CDR3, as DNA: TGTGCCAGCCCGAAAGACAGGGGGCTGTACTATGGCTACACCTTC.